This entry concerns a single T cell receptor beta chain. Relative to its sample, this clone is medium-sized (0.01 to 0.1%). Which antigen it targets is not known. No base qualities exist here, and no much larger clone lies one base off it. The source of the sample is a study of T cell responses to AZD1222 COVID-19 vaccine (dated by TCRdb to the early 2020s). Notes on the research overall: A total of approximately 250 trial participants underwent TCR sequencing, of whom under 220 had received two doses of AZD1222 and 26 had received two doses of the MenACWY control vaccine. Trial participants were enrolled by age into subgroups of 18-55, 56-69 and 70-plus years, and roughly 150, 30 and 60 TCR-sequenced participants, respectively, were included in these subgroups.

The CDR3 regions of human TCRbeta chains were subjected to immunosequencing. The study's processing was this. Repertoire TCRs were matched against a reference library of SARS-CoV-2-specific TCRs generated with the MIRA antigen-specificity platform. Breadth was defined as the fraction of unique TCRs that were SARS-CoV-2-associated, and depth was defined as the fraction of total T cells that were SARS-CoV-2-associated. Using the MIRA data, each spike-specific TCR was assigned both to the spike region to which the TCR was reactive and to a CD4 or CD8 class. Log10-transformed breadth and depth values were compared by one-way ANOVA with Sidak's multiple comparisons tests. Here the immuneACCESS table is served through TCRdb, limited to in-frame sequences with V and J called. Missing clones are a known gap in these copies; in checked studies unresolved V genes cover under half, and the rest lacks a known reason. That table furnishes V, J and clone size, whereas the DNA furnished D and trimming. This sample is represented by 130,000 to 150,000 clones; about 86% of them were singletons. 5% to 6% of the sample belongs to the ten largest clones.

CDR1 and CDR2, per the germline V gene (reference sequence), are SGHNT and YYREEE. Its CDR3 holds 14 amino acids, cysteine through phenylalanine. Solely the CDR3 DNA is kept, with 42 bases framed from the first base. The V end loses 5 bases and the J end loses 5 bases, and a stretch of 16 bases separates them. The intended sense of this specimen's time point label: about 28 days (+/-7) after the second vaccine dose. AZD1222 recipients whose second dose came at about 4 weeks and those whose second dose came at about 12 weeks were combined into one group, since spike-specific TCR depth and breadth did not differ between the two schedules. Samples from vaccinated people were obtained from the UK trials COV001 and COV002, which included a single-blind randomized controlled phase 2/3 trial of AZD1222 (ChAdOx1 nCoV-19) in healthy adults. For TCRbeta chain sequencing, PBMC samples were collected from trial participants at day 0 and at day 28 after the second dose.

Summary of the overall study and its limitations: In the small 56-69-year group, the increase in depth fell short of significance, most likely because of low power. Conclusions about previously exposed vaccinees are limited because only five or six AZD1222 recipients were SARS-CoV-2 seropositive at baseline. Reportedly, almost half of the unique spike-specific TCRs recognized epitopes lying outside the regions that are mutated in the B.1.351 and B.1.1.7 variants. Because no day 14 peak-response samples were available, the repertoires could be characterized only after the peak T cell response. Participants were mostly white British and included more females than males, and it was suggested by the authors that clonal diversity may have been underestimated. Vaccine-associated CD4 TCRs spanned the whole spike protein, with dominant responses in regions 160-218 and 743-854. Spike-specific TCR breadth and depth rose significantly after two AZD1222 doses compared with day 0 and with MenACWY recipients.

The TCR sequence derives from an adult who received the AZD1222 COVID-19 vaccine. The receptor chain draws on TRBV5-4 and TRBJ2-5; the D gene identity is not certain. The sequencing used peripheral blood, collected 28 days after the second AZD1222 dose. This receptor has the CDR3 CASRKGEPEETQYF. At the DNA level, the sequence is TGTGCCAGCAGGAAAGGCGAACCGGAGGAGACCCAGTACTTC.